Listed below are T cell receptor beta chains from one sample, sequenced in a study of OX40 agonist ivuxolimab in advanced cancers. Libraries were prepared by immunoSEQ multiplex PCR; TCRdb keeps only in-frame clonotypes and omits some of them. The sample has fewer than 200,000 clones; 85% to 95% are singletons. This specimen consisted of CD4+ or CD8+ T cells sorted from blood, obtained in a trial of the OX40 agonist ivuxolimab. Receptors were obtained from an adult with an advanced solid tumor such as melanoma, head and neck, liver or kidney cancer. Each CDR3 is given with its conserved first and last residue. D genes are given only for firm matches. A row's size may be missing; if present it is once, few, many or a size class.

>TRBV5-1|.|TRBJ2-2|.
TGCGCCAGCAGCTTTGGCCGAGCTCGTGGGACCGGGGAGCTGTTTTTT
CASSFGRARGTGELFF
>TRBV7-3|.|TRBJ2-5|.
TGTGCCAGCAGCTTAACTCCGGGACAAGGAAAGACCCAGTACTTC
CASSLTPGQGKTQYF
>TRBV7-3|.|TRBJ2-7|.
TGTGCCAGCAGCTTGATCTACGGGAGCCACGAGCAGTACTTC
CASSLIYGSHEQYF
>TRBV9|TRBD1|TRBJ1-2|.
TGTGCCAGCAGCGTGTCCCCGGGACAGTTGAGCTATCATGGCTACACCTTC
CASSVSPGQLSYHGYTF
>TRBV2|.|TRBJ1-1|.
TGTGCCACCAAGGTAGACATGAACACTGAAGCTTTCTTT
CATKVDMNTEAFF
>TRBV7-9|.|TRBJ1-2|.
TGTGCCAGCAGCTTAGTCGGGGGCGATGGCTACACCTTC
CASSLVGGDGYTF
>TRBV27|TRBD2|TRBJ2-2|.
TGTGCCAGCAGTTTGAAGCGGGGGGGGACCGGGGAGCTGTTTTTT
CASSLKRGGTGELFF
>TRBV6-5|.|TRBJ1-1|.
TGTGCCAGCAGTTACAATCAGGGGAGGGGGGCCACTGAAGCTTTCTTT
CASSYNQGRGATEAFF
>TRBV6-4|TRBD1|TRBJ2-3|.
TGTGCCAGCAGCAAGGGACAGGGCGGGACAGATACGCAGTATTTT
CASSKGQGGTDTQYF
>TRBV5-4|.|TRBJ2-1|.
TGTGCCAGCAGCGAGGGGGGGCCCTACAATGAGCAGTTCTTC
CASSEGGPYNEQFF
>TRBV19|.|TRBJ2-6|.
TGTGCCACCCATCGGGCTGGGGCCAACGTCCTGACTTTC
CATHRAGANVLTF
>TRBV19|TRBD2|TRBJ2-2|.
TGTGCCAGTAGTGTTAGACTAGCGGGAAGACCCGCGAACACCGGGGAGCTGTTTTTT
CASSVRLAGRPANTGELFF
>TRBV5-1|TRBD2|TRBJ2-3|.
TGCGCCAGCAGAATAGCGGGGTCGGGAGATACGCAGTATTTT
CASRIAGSGDTQYF
>TRBV5-1|TRBD2|TRBJ2-3|.
TGCGCCAGCAGCGCGGGACTAGCGGGCCTGGATACGCAGTATTTT
CASSAGLAGLDTQYF
>TRBV28|.|TRBJ2-3|.
TGTGCCAGCAGTTCTTACAGCACAGATACGCAGTATTTT
CASSSYSTDTQYF
>TRBV11-2|.|TRBJ1-1|.
TGTGCCAGCAGCTCGTATATGGCGGAAGCTTTCTTT
CASSSYMAEAFF
>TRBV4-3|TRBD1|TRBJ2-3|.
TGCGCCAGCAGCCCTAACGGAGGGACAGGGGCCACAGATACGCAGTATTTT
CASSPNGGTGATDTQYF
>TRBV5-5|TRBD1|TRBJ1-2|.
TGTGCCAGCAGCCCGGACAGGGGATATGGCTATGGCTACACCTTC
CASSPDRGYGYGYTF
>TRBV7-2|.|TRBJ1-3|once
TGTGCCAGCAGCTCGCAAATGGGTTCTGGAAACACCATATATTTT
CASSSQMGSGNTIYF
>TRBV9|.|TRBJ2-3|.
TGTGCCAGCAGCGTAGGACTTAACACAGATACGCAGTATTTT
CASSVGLNTDTQYF
>TRBV4-2|TRBD2|TRBJ2-3|.
TGTGCCAGCAGCCAAGATCCTTATGCGGCGGGGGACTATGCAGATACGCAGTATTTT
CASSQDPYAAGDYADTQYF
>TRBV30|TRBD1|TRBJ1-6|.
TGTGCCTGGTTGGGACAGGGGTCTTCACCCCTCCACTTT
CAWLGQGSSPLHF
>TRBV7-2|.|TRBJ1-1|.
TGTGCCAGCAGCTTATCTCCAGACGCGCCCCACACTGAAGCTTTCTTT
CASSLSPDAPHTEAFF
>TRBV5-4|TRBD2|TRBJ2-1|.
TGTGCCAGTAGACTAGCGGGGGGTACAGCCTACAATGAGCAGTTCTTC
CASRLAGGTAYNEQFF
>TRBV11-2|.|TRBJ1-2|.
TGTGCCAGCAGCCTCAAACTCTACGGCAATGGCTACACCTTC
CASSLKLYGNGYTF
>TRBV5-8|.|TRBJ2-5|.
TGTGCCAGCAGCTTTGGTTACCAGACCCAGTACTTC
CASSFGYQTQYF
>TRBV6-6|.|TRBJ2-7|.
TGTGCCAGCAGTTTCCCGACGGGCAGGGAGCAGTACTTC
CASSFPTGREQYF
>TRBV7-3|TRBD1|TRBJ1-2|few
TGTGCCAGCAGCTCCACTCCAGGGGGCCTAGGCTACACCTTC
CASSSTPGGLGYTF
>TRBV28|TRBD1|TRBJ1-2|.
TGTGCCAGCAGTTGGGACAGTGGCTACACCTTC
CASSWDSGYTF
>TRBV6-5|TRBD1|TRBJ1-1|.
TGTGCCAGCAGTTTAGGACAGGGCGGTATCACTGAAGCTTTCTTT
CASSLGQGGITEAFF
>TRBV5-8|.|TRBJ2-5|.
TGTGCCAGCAGCCGGGGAGTACAGCGACAAGAGACCCAGTACTTC
CASSRGVQRQETQYF
>TRBV29-1|.|TRBJ1-1|.
TGCAGCTCCCTCGGCCCCGTACTTAAGGGCACTGAAGCTTTCTTT
CSSLGPVLKGTEAFF
>TRBV6-4|.|TRBJ1-1|.
TGTGCCAGCAGTGACTCCCACCGCACTGAAGCTTTCTTT
CASSDSHRTEAFF
>TRBV13|.|TRBJ1-5|.
TGTGCCAGCTCTGGCGATGGCAATCAGCCCCAGCATTTT
CASSGDGNQPQHF
>TRBV27|TRBD2|TRBJ2-7|.
TGTGCCAGCAGTTTAGGTTCTAGCGGGATGTACGAGCAGTACTTC
CASSLGSSGMYEQYF
>TRBV6-6|.|TRBJ2-7|.
TGTGCCAGCAGTTACTCAGGCGGCCCCTACGAGCAGTACTTC
CASSYSGGPYEQYF
>TRBV2|TRBD2|TRBJ2-2|.
TGTGCCAGCAGTGTTCGAGGTCTGCGGGGGGGCCTTGGCGGGGAGCTGTTTTTT
CASSVRGLRGGLGGELFF
>TRBV5-1|TRBD1|TRBJ1-6|once
TGCGCCAGCAGCTTGCAGACAGGGGGCGGGTATAATTCACCCCTCCACTTT
CASSLQTGGGYNSPLHF
>TRBV9|.|TRBJ1-5|.
TGTGCCAGCAGCGTCACCCCAAATCAGCCCCAGCATTTT
CASSVTPNQPQHF
>TRBV7-9|.|TRBJ1-5|once
TGTGCCAGCAGCTTATCAGGGATGAGCAATCAGCCCCAGCATTTT
CASSLSGMSNQPQHF
>TRBV6-6|TRBD2|TRBJ2-1|.
TGTGCCAGCAGCCGACTAGCGGGGGGAGAAAGGAATGAGCAGTTCTTC
CASSRLAGGERNEQFF
>TRBV21-1|.|TRBJ2-7|.
TGTGCCAGCAGACCTCACGGGACAGGGAAGGGCGAGCAGTACTTC
CASRPHGTGKGEQYF
>TRBV19|.|TRBJ1-1|.
TGTGCCAGCTATAGTACCGATTACACTGAAGCTTTCTTT
CASYSTDYTEAFF
>TRBV28|.|TRBJ2-3|once
TGTGCCAGCAGTTCATTAGGTCTCACAGATACGCAGTATTTT
CASSSLGLTDTQYF
>TRBV7-2|TRBD1|TRBJ2-7|.
TGTGCCAGCAGCTTTACAGGGGGCCCCCCCTACGAGCAGTACTTC
CASSFTGGPPYEQYF
>TRBV7-6|TRBD1|TRBJ2-1|.
TGTGCCAGCAGCCCCCTTAGGGGGAGACAGGGCTCCAATGAGCAGTTCTTC
CASSPLRGRQGSNEQFF
>TRBV9|.|TRBJ2-2|.
TGTGCCAGCAGCGTAGAGGCAGGGGCAGGGGAGCTGTTTTTT
CASSVEAGAGELFF
>TRBV9|TRBD1|TRBJ2-1|once
TGTGCCAGCAGACAGACAGGGCTCACATCGGATGAGCAGTTCTTC
CASRQTGLTSDEQFF
>TRBV6-5|TRBD1|TRBJ1-2|.
TGTGCCAGCAGTTCTACCCGACAGGGCTATGGCTACACCTTC
CASSSTRQGYGYTF
>TRBV6-5|TRBD2|TRBJ2-1|.
TGTGCCAGCAGTTACGGCGGGAGGGCCGGGTATGAGCAGTTCTTC
CASSYGGRAGYEQFF
>TRBV4-1|TRBD1|TRBJ2-2|.
TGCGCCAGCAGCCACGGGACAGGGGGCTTAACGGGCACCGGGGAGCTGTTTTTT
CASSHGTGGLTGTGELFF